The source of this T cell receptor (beta chain) is a study of graft-versus-host responses after intestinal transplantation. Across the study: Transplant types were multivisceral, liver-intestinal, or isolated intestinal. Each recipient received anti-thymocyte globulin induction, then tacrolimus and steroids for about 3 years. General study results and limits: Levels of circulating GvH clones at their peak were associated with early post-transplant HvG declines. Some GvH clones appeared in ileal mucosa or blood before recipient bone marrow.

The CDR3 length is 11 residues. In germline, CDR1 is SQVTM, CDR2 ANQGSEA. V dropped 3 bases and J dropped 3 bases, with 5 bases sitting between them. A remark on this clone: Antigen: not known.

The protocol was immunoSEQ multiplex PCR, while the TCRdb copy is restricted to in-frame clones and leaves out a portion. The sample lists some 120,000 clones, about nine tenths occurring once. The TCR was taken from a human donor who received an intestinal transplant. V gene TRBV29-1 combines with J gene TRBJ1-2, with TRBD1 as a possible D gene (5 bases). Sequences were derived from unstimulated CD4+ T cells sorted from spleen or lymph node cells, sampled before intestinal transplant. The CDR3 nucleotides read TGCAGCGTTGACAGGGACTATGGCTACACCTTC. Protein: CSVDRDYGYTF.